This TCR beta chain was profiled in a study of CD8 T cells in ankylosing spondylitis. This clonotype was seen a handful of times. Its cognate antigen is unknown. TCRdb re-derived calls from the 5' RACE reads in MiXCR, one entry per CDR3 protein. This sample carries fewer than 400,000 distinct CDR3 sequences, approximately 8.2% of them seen once, and the ten largest clones take less than 15%. Overall study results and limits: It appeared that ankylosing spondylitis blood was characterized by a TCR beta motif of fewer than ten highly homologous variants. The disease-linked clones had a CD8+ phenotype and low blood frequencies. In the blood and synovial fluid of reactive arthritis, some motif variants had been previously reported.

CDR3 length: 15 residues. Per the germline V gene, CDR1 is MNHEY and CDR2 is SVGAGI. The germline V and J ends were trimmed by 2 bases and 7 bases, with 15 bases remaining between them. This clonotype originated in a male donor with ankylosing spondylitis. The source material was blood, either unsorted or a sorted T cell fraction (not recorded which). J is TRBJ2-1 and V is TRBV6-5; D gene unclear. CDR3 sequence (DNA): TGTGCCAGCAGTTACGGACCGGCTCTGACAAATGAGCAGTTCTTC. Protein sequence: CASSYGPALTNEQFF.